This T cell receptor beta chain was sequenced for a study of T cells in Graves' hyperthyroidism and ophthalmopathy. Regarding the study as a whole: Clonotypes that were expanded in thyroid above 0.001 mostly appeared in blood too.

Comment on this clonotype: Its cognate antigen is unknown.

Amplification of TCR beta CDR3 regions was performed using RNA transcripts as template. The study used the HTBI primer set for a first-round RT-PCR of the TCR CDR3. TCRdb re-analysed the multiplex PCR reads in MiXCR, keeping a single row per CDR3 protein. The data hold roughly 580,000 distinct CDR3 sequences, with roughly 50% observed a single time. CDR1 SGDLS and CDR2 YYNGEE come from the germline V gene. Trimming stripped 4 bases from V and 8 bases from J, with 18 bases between. The CDR3 runs 15 residues. The rearrangement uses TRBV9 and TRBJ1-4, with D possibly being TRBD1 (6 bases). The sequencing sample was made of peripheral blood or thyroid tissue (not recorded which). The sequence derives from a woman aged 18-35 years with Graves' hyperthyroidism. CDR3 loop: CASSQGGLVAEKLFF. The CDR3 DNA follows: TGTGCCAGCAGCCAAGGGGGACTGGTCGCGGAAAAACTGTTTTTT.